Listed below are T cell receptor beta chains from one sample, sequenced in a study of early T cells in non-severe SARS-CoV-2 infection. TCRdb recomputed calls from the 5' RACE reads with MiXCR, one row per CDR3 protein. The table includes 40,000 to 60,000 distinct CDR3 sequences, about 9.2% detected once. The specimen sequenced was whole blood. Receptor source: an adult who was a healthcare worker with PCR-confirmed SARS-CoV-2 infection or an uninfected control (not recorded which). Each CDR3 is given without its conserved first and last residue.

TRBJ1-1,TRBV29-1,SGVRDTEAF
TRBJ2-1,TRBV25-1,ASSPTSGSYSSYNEQF
TRBJ1-5,TRBV18,ASSPNQGNQPQH
TRBJ2-1,TRBV5-1,ASSSRTGNNEQF
TRBJ2-3,TRBV7-2,ASTPWGTARTDTQY
TRBJ2-1,TRBV29-1,SVEGSIAGVSEQF
TRBJ2-3,TRBV3-1,ASSQVGLGGSHTQY
TRBJ2-1,TRBV4-2,ASQGTSSSYNEQF
TRBJ2-7,TRBV28,ASSLLYRERIYEQY
TRBJ2-1,TRBV10-3,AISKTAYNEQF
TRBJ2-2,TRBV29-1,SVAQLLTGELF
TRBJ1-1,TRBV5-6,ASSYNRGSAEAF
TRBJ1-1,TRBV29-1,SVAGYTEAF
TRBJ2-2,TRBV5-4,ASSFDGSNTGELF
TRBJ2-1,TRBV2,ASSDIPLGEQF
TRBJ2-7,TRBV9,ASSVDRGQGYEQY
TRBJ2-2,TRBV11-3,ASSLGQGGLTGELF